These 13 T cell receptor beta chains share one sample of origin, sequenced in a study of T cells in Graves' hyperthyroidism and ophthalmopathy. The investigators amplified TCR beta CDR3 regions from RNA transcripts. TCR CDR3 underwent first-round RT-PCR with the HTBI primer set. Each CDR3 protein is one row after TCRdb ran MiXCR on the multiplex PCR reads. The data contain about 500,000 distinct CDR3 sequences, 15% to 20% of them singletons. Sequencing used blood. The origin of the receptors is a woman aged 25-40 years with Graves' ophthalmopathy.

This clonotype was observed many times. Here the CDR3 reads CASSLLRSAPYEQYF. The CDR3 coding sequence is TGTGCCAGCAGCTTACTCCGGAGTGCCCCCTACGAGCAGTACTTC. The J gene is TRBJ2-7, the V gene TRBV7-8; D uncertain. Germline V CDR1 and CDR2: SGHVS, FQNEAQ. Between the trimmed V and J ends, which lost 2 bases and 2 bases, there was a span of 13 bases. This CDR3 has 15 amino acids. Based on the CDR3 plus reference TRBV7-8 and TRBJ2-7, the full variable domain is GAGVSQSPRYKVAKRGQDVALRCDPISGHVSLFWYQQALGQGPEFLTYFQNEAQLDKSGLPSDRFFAERPEGSVSTLKIQRTQQEDSAVYLCASSLLRSAPYEQYFGPGTRLTVT.

This chain connects TRBV3-1 to TRBJ2-4; D gene uncertain. Germline CDR1 LGHDT, CDR2 YNNKEL (reference sequence). Trimming left V 1 base short and J 0 bases short, with 7 bases between. CDR3 length: 15 amino acids. CDR3 sequence (DNA): TGTGCCAGCAGCCAAGGCGGCGTAGCCAAAAACATTCAGTACTTC. Translation: CASSQGGVAKNIQYF.

This clonotype has at least ten counts. The rearrangement uses TRBV5-1 and TRBJ1-2, with D hard to call. CDR1 and CDR2 (germline): SGHRS, YFSETQ. The CDR3 loop spans 13 amino acids. The V end was cut by 4 bases, the J end by 3 bases, with 10 bases between. In DNA, the CDR3 is TGCGCCAGCAGCCCCCAGTTAGACTATGGCTACACCTTC. Its protein is CASSPQLDYGYTF.

This clonotype was seen ten or more times. The chain links TRBV29-1 to TRBJ2-5, with D possibly being TRBD1 or TRBD2 (5 bases each). There are 13 residues in the CDR3. V was cut by 5 bases and J by 2 bases, with 12 bases left in between. Germline V CDR1 and CDR2: SQVTM, ANQGSEA. The CDR3 sequence is CSVTQEAQETQYF. CDR3 sequence (DNA): TGCAGCGTTACACAGGAGGCACAAGAGACCCAGTACTTC.

This clonotype has at least ten counts. The V call is TRBV4-1, the J call TRBJ2-5; TRBD2 is a possible D gene (5 bases). CDR3 length: 13 residues. Germline-derived CDR1 and CDR2 are MGHRA and YSYEKL. V was pared by 8 bases and J by 4 bases, with 14 bases between. This chain's CDR3 is CASEGVIGETQYF. The DNA for the CDR3 is TGCGCCAGCGAGGGAGTAATCGGAGAGACCCAGTACTTC.

This chain links TRBV2 with TRBJ2-1, with TRBD2 matching 12 bases. The germline V gene has CDR1 SNHLY and CDR2 FYNNEI. J gave up 6 bases and V 6 bases, and 9 bases lay outside the gene matches. CDR3 size: 16 residues. The CDR3 reads CASSLWTSGTSNEQFF. CDR3 nucleotides: TGTGCCAGCAGCCTTTGGACTAGCGGGACTTCCAATGAGCAGTTCTTC.

In this sample, this clonotype turned up a few times. J is TRBJ1-2 and V is TRBV19; D unresolved. CDR1 LNHDA and CDR2 SQIVND come from the germline V gene (reference sequence). Trimming stripped 4 bases from V and 4 bases from J, with 10 bases between. The CDR3 has 13 amino acids. The CDR3 DNA is TGTGCCAGTAGTAACGACGCCACCTATGGCTACACCTTC. This translates into CASSNDATYGYTF.

Ten or more counts support this clonotype. The CDR3 bases are TGTGCCAGCAGCCCGGGAGGGTCGCGCGGGAGGGCCTTTTCAGATACGCAGTATTTT. Translating gives CASSPGGSRGRAFSDTQYF. This rearrangement joins TRBV5-4 to TRBJ2-3; TRBD2 matches 9 bases. Losses at the gene ends were 4 bases for V and 4 bases for J; bases not matched to a gene: 19. CDR1 and CDR2 from the germline V gene are SGHNT and YYREEE (reference sequence). This CDR3 spans 19 amino acids. Full variable domain (rest looked up from reference TRBV5-4 and TRBJ2-3): ETGVTQSPTHLIKTRGQQVTLRCSSQSGHNTVSWYQQALGQGPQFIFQYYREEENGRGNFPPRFSGLQFPNYSSELNVNALELDDSALYLCASSPGGSRGRAFSDTQYFGPGTRLTVL.

The table lists this clonotype with a few counts. The gene calls are TRBV20-1 and TRBJ2-1; D could derive from TRBD1 or TRBD2 (5 bases each). CDR1 DFQATT and CDR2 SNEGSKA come from the germline V gene (reference sequence). This CDR3 region has 15 residues. The V end lost 3 bases, the J end lost 6 bases, and 18 bases lay between the germline ends. The CDR3 region has the DNA TGCAGTGCTAGTAGGTTGGGGACGGGTACCAATGAGCAGTTCTTC. As protein: CSASRLGTGTNEQFF.

The sample holds a few counts of this clonotype. The chain is built from TRBV7-9 and TRBJ2-4; D might be TRBD1 or TRBD2, each matching 5 bases. V lost 5 bases, J lost 7 bases, and 9 bases lay in between. Germline CDR1 and CDR2: SEHNR and FQNEAQ (reference sequence). The CDR3 sequence is 12 residues long. CDR3 in DNA: TGTGCCAGCAGCGGGGACGGTAACATTCAGTACTTC. Its translation is CASSGDGNIQYF.

The sample holds many counts of this clonotype. The CDR3 spells CASSFLRVGTTKYGGVRETQYF. The CDR3 DNA reads as TGTGCCAGCAGTTTTCTTAGGGTCGGGACTACGAAATACGGCGGCGTAAGGGAGACCCAGTACTTC. The rearrangement links TRBV28 to TRBJ2-5, with TRBD2 identical over 7 bases. The CDR3 has 22 residues. With V trimmed by 3 bases and J by 5 bases, 30 bases remained unmatched. Per germline, CDR1 MDHEN and CDR2 SYDVKM.

This chain connects TRBV10-1 to TRBJ1-2, with D perhaps TRBD1 (5 bases). V lost 3 bases and J lost 6, with 11 bases in between. From germline, CDR1 is WNHNN and CDR2 SYGVQD (reference sequence). This CDR3 is 13 amino acids long. CDR3 amino acids: CASSETTDDGYTF. Written as DNA, the CDR3 is TGCGCCAGCAGTGAAACGACAGATGATGGCTACACCTTC.

This clonotype was counted only a few times. V and J are TRBV24-1 and TRBJ1-1, with 9 bases aligning to TRBD1. This CDR3 comprises 13 residues. Per the germline V gene, CDR1 is KGHDR and CDR2 is SFDVKD. The V and J ends lost 7 bases and 3 bases, in that order; junction bases with no gene match: 2. The CDR3 protein is CATRGDRDTEAFF. DNA for the CDR3: TGTGCCACCAGGGGGGACAGGGACACTGAAGCTTTCTTT.